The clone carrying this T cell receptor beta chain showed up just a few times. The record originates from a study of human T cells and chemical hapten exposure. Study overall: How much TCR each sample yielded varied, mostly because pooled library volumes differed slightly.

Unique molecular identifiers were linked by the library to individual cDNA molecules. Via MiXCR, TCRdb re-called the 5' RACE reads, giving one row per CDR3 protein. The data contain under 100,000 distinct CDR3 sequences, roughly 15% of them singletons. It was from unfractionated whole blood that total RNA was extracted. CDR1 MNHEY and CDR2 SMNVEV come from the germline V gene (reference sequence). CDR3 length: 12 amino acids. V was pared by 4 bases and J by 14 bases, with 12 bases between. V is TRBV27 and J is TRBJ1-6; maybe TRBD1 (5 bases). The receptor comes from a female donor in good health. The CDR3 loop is CASSSTGLALHF. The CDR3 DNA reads TGTGCCAGCAGTTCGACGGGGCTAGCCCTCCACTTT.